This TCR beta chain was identified during a study of neoadjuvant nivolumab and ipilimumab in lung cancer. Looking at the study overall: The combination arm added day-1 ipilimumab 1 mg/kg to nivolumab 3 mg/kg on days 1, 15, 29. The study, taken as a whole, reports: TCR richness and clonality were higher in tumors than adjacent uninvolved lung.

In germline, CDR1 is MNHEY, CDR2 SMNVEV (reference sequence). V lost 1 base, J lost 0 bases, and 9 bases lay in between. This CDR3 is 15 amino acids long. Of note for this clone: The antigen is not known.

Measured with immunoSEQ multiplex PCR; TCRdb has only the in-frame clones, and not every one. Here the sample spans around 1,800 clones, approximately 83% being singletons. The sequencing used adjacent normal lung tissue, collected after neoadjuvant nivolumab, alone or with ipilimumab, at or shortly before surgery. The V call is TRBV27, the J call TRBJ1-1; no clear D. The clonotype comes from an adult with non-small cell lung cancer. The CDR3 protein is CASSLLGQMNTEAFF. The CDR3 nucleotides are TGTGCCAGCAGTTTATTAGGCCAGATGAACACTGAAGCTTTCTTT.